Listed below are T cell receptor beta chains from one sample, sequenced in a study of cytomegalovirus exposure and HLA in healthy donors. TCRdb keeps only in-frame clones here, not all; method: immunoSEQ multiplex PCR. The sample lists 200,000 to 250,000 clones; approximately 80% were seen once. The sequenced sample consisted of PBMCs. These receptors all stem from a man aged 30 to 45 in good health and CMV-seronegative. CDR3s include the opening cysteine and the closing phenylalanine or tryptophan. A D gene is named only where the DNA matches it firmly. Expanded clones are given a class, and other clones once, few, many or no size at all.

d_call: TRBD1
j_call: TRBJ1-1
v_call: TRBV6-1
clone_size: NA
cdr3_aa: CASSGQGKNTEAFF
cdr3_nt: TGTGCCAGCAGTGGACAGGGAAAGAACACTGAAGCTTTCTTT

d_call: TRBD2
j_call: TRBJ2-3
v_call: TRBV29-1
clone_size: once
cdr3_aa: CSVSRTGTSGGSTDTQYF
cdr3_nt: TGCAGCGTTAGCCGTACCGGGACTAGCGGGGGGAGCACAGATACGCAGTATTTT

d_call: NA
j_call: TRBJ2-7
v_call: TRBV4-3
clone_size: NA
cdr3_aa: CASSQDQFGGYEQYF
cdr3_nt: TGCGCCAGCAGCCAAGATCAATTCGGCGGCTACGAGCAGTACTTC

d_call: TRBD1
j_call: TRBJ2-6
v_call: TRBV9
clone_size: once
cdr3_aa: CASSPTGTSGANVLTF
cdr3_nt: TGTGCCAGCAGTCCGACAGGGACCTCGGGGGCCAACGTCCTGACTTTC

d_call: TRBD2
j_call: TRBJ2-1
v_call: TRBV6-1
clone_size: few
cdr3_aa: CASSEIAGAQFF
cdr3_nt: TGTGCCAGCAGTGAAATAGCGGGGGCGCAGTTCTTC

d_call: NA
j_call: TRBJ1-1
v_call: TRBV6-5
clone_size: NA
cdr3_aa: CASSYSRGGNAEAFF
cdr3_nt: TGTGCCAGCAGTTACTCTCGGGGTGGGAACGCTGAAGCTTTCTTT

d_call: NA
j_call: TRBJ2-7
v_call: TRBV13
clone_size: few
cdr3_aa: CASSPQGASEQYF
cdr3_nt: TGTGCCAGCAGCCCCCAAGGGGCAAGCGAGCAGTACTTC

d_call: TRBD1
j_call: TRBJ1-5
v_call: TRBV18
clone_size: few
cdr3_aa: CASSLTRLDRGVPQHF
cdr3_nt: TGTGCCAGCTCACTCACTAGGCTGGACAGGGGTGTCCCCCAGCATTTT

d_call: NA
j_call: TRBJ1-1
v_call: TRBV5-3
clone_size: NA
cdr3_aa: CARSFEAGVEAFF
cdr3_nt: TGTGCCAGAAGCTTCGAGGCCGGCGTCGAAGCTTTCTTT

d_call: TRBD2
j_call: TRBJ2-7
v_call: TRBV11-2
clone_size: NA
cdr3_aa: CASTVAGTFSYEQYF
cdr3_nt: TGTGCCAGCACCGTAGCGGGGACGTTTTCCTACGAGCAGTACTTC

d_call: NA
j_call: TRBJ2-1
v_call: TRBV15
clone_size: NA
cdr3_aa: CATSSRLPGLGPIGEQFF
cdr3_nt: TGTGCCACCAGCTCCCGCCTTCCGGGACTGGGGCCTATTGGTGAGCAGTTCTTC

d_call: NA
j_call: TRBJ1-1
v_call: TRBV4-2
clone_size: NA
cdr3_aa: CASSQGGTELMNTEAFF
cdr3_nt: TGTGCCAGCAGCCAGGGAGGGACGGAACTAATGAACACTGAAGCTTTCTTT

d_call: NA
j_call: TRBJ2-7
v_call: TRBV5-1
clone_size: NA
cdr3_aa: CASSLASSMDKFAYEQYF
cdr3_nt: TGCGCCAGCAGCTTGGCCTCAAGTATGGACAAATTCGCCTACGAGCAGTACTTC

d_call: TRBD1
j_call: TRBJ2-2
v_call: TRBV5-1
clone_size: NA
cdr3_aa: CASSPGTGDTGELFF
cdr3_nt: TGCGCCAGTTCCCCCGGGACAGGGGACACCGGGGAGCTGTTTTTT

d_call: NA
j_call: TRBJ1-2
v_call: TRBV10-3
clone_size: NA
cdr3_aa: CAISVAGFRGYTF
cdr3_nt: TGTGCCATCAGCGTAGCAGGGTTCAGAGGCTACACCTTC

d_call: NA
j_call: TRBJ1-1
v_call: TRBV28
clone_size: NA
cdr3_aa: CASSLPGPQAFF
cdr3_nt: TGTGCCAGCAGTTTACCGGGTCCTCAAGCTTTCTTT

d_call: NA
j_call: TRBJ1-2
v_call: TRBV6-6
clone_size: NA
cdr3_aa: CASSYGGGKGYTF
cdr3_nt: TGTGCCAGCAGTTACGGCGGGGGCAAGGGCTACACCTTC

d_call: NA
j_call: TRBJ2-5
v_call: TRBV15
clone_size: once
cdr3_aa: CATKTGHSQETQYF
cdr3_nt: TGTGCCACTAAGACAGGCCATTCCCAAGAGACCCAGTACTTC

d_call: TRBD2
j_call: TRBJ2-1
v_call: TRBV29-1
clone_size: NA
cdr3_aa: CSVETSGAYNEQFF
cdr3_nt: TGCAGCGTCGAGACTAGCGGGGCCTACAATGAGCAGTTCTTC

d_call: TRBD1
j_call: TRBJ1-1
v_call: TRBV29-1
clone_size: NA
cdr3_aa: CSVKEQGAGTEAFF
cdr3_nt: TGCAGCGTTAAAGAACAGGGGGCTGGCACTGAAGCTTTCTTT

d_call: TRBD2
j_call: TRBJ2-5
v_call: TRBV9
clone_size: few
cdr3_aa: CASSPGGIYQETQYF
cdr3_nt: TGTGCCAGCTCCCCGGGAGGAATTTACCAAGAGACCCAGTACTTC

d_call: NA
j_call: TRBJ1-5
v_call: TRBV4-3
clone_size: NA
cdr3_aa: CASSQALNQPQHF
cdr3_nt: TGCGCCAGCAGCCAAGCCTTAAATCAGCCCCAGCATTTT

d_call: NA
j_call: TRBJ1-2
v_call: TRBV15
clone_size: NA
cdr3_aa: CATSNYRVLNYGYTF
cdr3_nt: TGTGCCACCAGCAATTACAGGGTACTTAACTATGGCTACACCTTC

d_call: TRBD1
j_call: TRBJ1-2
v_call: TRBV6-5
clone_size: once
cdr3_aa: CASSSGGGYGYTF
cdr3_nt: TGTGCCAGCAGCTCAGGGGGCGGTTATGGCTACACCTTC

d_call: TRBD2
j_call: TRBJ2-5
v_call: TRBV5-1
clone_size: NA
cdr3_aa: CASGPPGLAGGRAETQYF
cdr3_nt: TGCGCCAGCGGACCTCCGGGACTAGCGGGGGGGCGGGCGGAGACCCAGTACTTC

d_call: TRBD2
j_call: TRBJ2-7
v_call: TRBV6-1
clone_size: NA
cdr3_aa: CASSHLGGIYEQYF
cdr3_nt: TGTGCCAGCTCTCATCTGGGGGGGATCTACGAGCAGTACTTC

d_call: NA
j_call: TRBJ1-3
v_call: TRBV5-1
clone_size: few
cdr3_aa: CASSLAGYGNTIYF
cdr3_nt: TGCGCCAGCAGCTTGGCGGGGTATGGAAACACCATATATTTT

d_call: TRBD1
j_call: TRBJ1-1
v_call: TRBV5-1
clone_size: once
cdr3_aa: CASSLVGQGSTEAFF
cdr3_nt: TGCGCCAGCAGCTTGGTGGGACAGGGGAGCACTGAAGCTTTCTTT

d_call: NA
j_call: TRBJ2-3
v_call: TRBV7-3
clone_size: NA
cdr3_aa: CASSLSGTDTQYF
cdr3_nt: TGTGCCAGCAGCTTATCGGGCACAGATACGCAGTATTTT

d_call: NA
j_call: TRBJ1-6
v_call: TRBV20-1
clone_size: NA
cdr3_aa: CSAPVDSSRHF
cdr3_nt: TGCAGTGCTCCCGTGGACAGTTCTCGCCACTTT

d_call: NA
j_call: TRBJ2-5
v_call: TRBV5-6
clone_size: NA
cdr3_aa: CASSDSPYQETQYF
cdr3_nt: TGTGCCAGCAGCGACAGCCCCTACCAAGAGACCCAGTACTTC

d_call: NA
j_call: TRBJ1-5
v_call: TRBV6-5
clone_size: NA
cdr3_aa: CASGRGNQPQHF
cdr3_nt: TGTGCCAGCGGCAGGGGTAATCAGCCCCAGCATTTT

d_call: TRBD1
j_call: TRBJ1-1
v_call: TRBV9
clone_size: few
cdr3_aa: CASSVSGGTEAFF
cdr3_nt: TGTGCCAGCAGCGTGTCAGGGGGCACTGAAGCTTTCTTT

d_call: NA
j_call: TRBJ2-7
v_call: TRBV5-1
clone_size: NA
cdr3_aa: CASTGVHEQYF
cdr3_nt: TGCGCCAGCACCGGGGTCCACGAGCAGTACTTC

d_call: TRBD2
j_call: TRBJ2-7
v_call: TRBV19
clone_size: NA
cdr3_aa: CASSAGGSYEQYF
cdr3_nt: TGTGCCAGTAGTGCGGGGGGGTCCTACGAGCAGTACTTC

d_call: TRBD2
j_call: TRBJ2-1
v_call: TRBV6-1
clone_size: NA
cdr3_aa: CASSGSETSPGGNEQFF
cdr3_nt: TGTGCCAGCAGTGGATCCGAGACTAGCCCTGGGGGCAATGAGCAGTTCTTC

d_call: NA
j_call: TRBJ1-6
v_call: TRBV2
clone_size: NA
cdr3_aa: CASSEQGRFLNSPLHF
cdr3_nt: TGTGCCAGCAGTGAACAGGGGAGATTCTTGAATTCACCCCTCCACTTT

d_call: TRBD1
j_call: TRBJ1-2
v_call: TRBV18
clone_size: NA
cdr3_aa: CASFRGGDDGYTF
cdr3_nt: TGTGCCAGCTTCCGAGGGGGCGACGATGGCTACACCTTC

d_call: NA
j_call: TRBJ2-1
v_call: TRBV4-3
clone_size: NA
cdr3_aa: CASSRGVWNGDNNEQFF
cdr3_nt: TGCGCCAGCAGCCGGGGGGTTTGGAACGGGGATAACAATGAGCAGTTCTTC

d_call: NA
j_call: TRBJ1-2
v_call: TRBV7-9
clone_size: few
cdr3_aa: CASSSSRAYGYTF
cdr3_nt: TGTGCCAGCAGCTCCAGCAGGGCCTATGGCTACACCTTC

d_call: NA
j_call: TRBJ1-3
v_call: TRBV9
clone_size: NA
cdr3_aa: CASSVDAGDTIYF
cdr3_nt: TGTGCCAGCAGCGTAGACGCGGGCGACACCATATATTTT

d_call: NA
j_call: TRBJ2-1
v_call: TRBV4-3
clone_size: NA
cdr3_aa: CASSQDPGSGQSSYNEQFF
cdr3_nt: TGCGCCAGCAGCCAAGATCCAGGGAGCGGACAGAGCTCCTACAATGAGCAGTTCTTC

d_call: NA
j_call: TRBJ2-7
v_call: TRBV7-3
clone_size: NA
cdr3_aa: CASSLSMRYEQYF
cdr3_nt: TGTGCCAGCAGCTTAAGCATGCGCTACGAGCAGTACTTC

d_call: NA
j_call: TRBJ2-6
v_call: TRBV7-2
clone_size: few
cdr3_aa: CASNPPGRRRSGASVLTF
cdr3_nt: TGTGCCAGCAACCCGCCCGGACGGCGACGCTCTGGGGCCAGCGTCCTGACTTTC

d_call: TRBD1
j_call: TRBJ2-3
v_call: TRBV6-5
clone_size: NA
cdr3_aa: CASSPGDRRMDTQYF
cdr3_nt: TGTGCCAGCAGCCCCGGGGACAGGAGAATGGATACGCAGTATTTT

d_call: NA
j_call: TRBJ2-5
v_call: TRBV15
clone_size: NA
cdr3_aa: CATSSTVYQETQYF
cdr3_nt: TGTGCCACCAGCAGTACTGTGTACCAAGAGACCCAGTACTTC

d_call: NA
j_call: TRBJ2-7
v_call: TRBV5-6
clone_size: few
cdr3_aa: CASSWTDYEQYF
cdr3_nt: TGTGCCAGCAGCTGGACAGACTACGAGCAGTACTTC

d_call: NA
j_call: TRBJ1-6
v_call: TRBV19
clone_size: NA
cdr3_aa: CASRHSSYNSPLHF
cdr3_nt: TGTGCCAGCAGGCATAGCTCCTATAATTCACCCCTCCACTTT

d_call: TRBD1
j_call: TRBJ1-1
v_call: TRBV28
clone_size: NA
cdr3_aa: CASSLSSWRGRPEAFF
cdr3_nt: TGTGCCAGCAGTTTAAGTTCGTGGAGGGGGCGGCCTGAAGCTTTCTTT

d_call: NA
j_call: TRBJ1-2
v_call: TRBV6-4
clone_size: NA
cdr3_aa: CASSPREGWDYGYTF
cdr3_nt: TGTGCCAGCAGTCCCCGGGAGGGATGGGACTATGGCTACACCTTC

d_call: NA
j_call: TRBJ1-1
v_call: TRBV18
clone_size: NA
cdr3_aa: CASSGIGGGTEAFF
cdr3_nt: TGTGCCAGCTCAGGCATCGGGGGTGGGACTGAAGCTTTCTTT

d_call: NA
j_call: TRBJ2-1
v_call: TRBV7-2
clone_size: NA
cdr3_aa: CASRRWSESYNEQFF
cdr3_nt: TGTGCCAGCCGAAGATGGTCTGAGTCCTACAATGAGCAGTTCTTC

d_call: TRBD1
j_call: TRBJ1-6
v_call: TRBV10-3
clone_size: NA
cdr3_aa: CAISPTGGSNSPLHF
cdr3_nt: TGTGCCATCAGTCCTACAGGGGGCTCCAATTCACCCCTCCACTTT

d_call: NA
j_call: TRBJ2-3
v_call: TRBV29-1
clone_size: NA
cdr3_aa: CSAVIPPDTQYF
cdr3_nt: TGCAGCGCGGTGATCCCCCCAGATACGCAGTATTTT

d_call: NA
j_call: TRBJ1-3
v_call: TRBV2
clone_size: NA
cdr3_aa: CASSGWGDSGNTIYF
cdr3_nt: TGTGCCAGCAGTGGATGGGGGGACTCTGGAAACACCATATATTTT

d_call: NA
j_call: TRBJ2-2
v_call: TRBV6-1
clone_size: NA
cdr3_aa: CASSWGGPTGELFF
cdr3_nt: TGTGCCAGCAGTTGGGGGGGCCCCACCGGGGAGCTGTTTTTT